Shown below are 29 T cell receptor beta chains from a single sample sequenced in a study of cytotoxic CD8 clonotypes in ibrutinib-treated CLL. The method was immunoSEQ multiplex PCR; TCRdb's version includes in-frame clones alone and lacks a portion of them. The data show about 76,000 clones, with less than 85% seen just once and about two fifths held by the top ten. Specimen: PBMCs, collected after 24 months of ibrutinib treatment. The receptors shown here come from a human donor with chronic lymphocytic leukemia.

Many counts were recorded for this clone. This chain uses TRBV9 with TRBJ2-5; D is perhaps TRBD2 (6 bases). V was cut by 3 bases and J by 5 bases, with 17 bases left in between. Germline V gives CDR1 SGDLS, CDR2 YYNGEE. This CDR3 is 15 amino acids long. For the CDR3, the DNA is TGTGCCAGCAGCGCAGACGGGACTCCCTTCGAGACCCAGTACTTC. It codes for CASSADGTPFETQYF. Based on the CDR3 plus reference TRBV9 and TRBJ2-5, the full variable domain is DSGVTQTPKHLITATGQRVTLRCSPRSGDLSVYWYQQSLDQGLQFLIQYYNGEERAKGNILERFSAQQFPDLHSELNLSSLELGDSALYFCASSADGTPFETQYFGPGTRLLVL.

The CDR3 loop is CASSFSGGSVGNTIYF. The CDR3 DNA is TGTGCCAGCAGCTTCTCGGGGGGTTCAGTTGGAAACACCATATATTTT. This rearrangement joins TRBV5-4 to TRBJ1-3; D is possibly TRBD1 (5 bases). With 2 bases removed from V and 3 bases from J, the gap between germline ends came to 15 bases. In germline, CDR1 is SGHNT, CDR2 YYREEE (reference sequence). The CDR3 is made up of 16 amino acids.

This chain links TRBV5-1 with TRBJ2-3, with a possible D match to TRBD2 (5 bases). Germline loops: CDR1 SGHRS, CDR2 YFSETQ. The CDR3 totals 13 residues. Deletions cut 5 bases from V and 2 bases from J, with 9 bases between. The DNA of the CDR3 is TGCGCCAGCAGTCTGCGGGTCACAGATACGCAGTATTTT. Residues: CASSLRVTDTQYF.

The chain recombines TRBV7-3 with TRBJ1-5; D gene ambiguous. CDR1 is SGHTA and CDR2 is FQGTGA in the germline V gene. The length of the CDR3 is 14 residues. Trimming shortened V by 2 bases and J by 4 bases, and 9 bases separated the two germline ends. The CDR3 nucleotides read TGTGCCAGCAGCTTACTGGGATTAAATCAGCCCCAGCATTTT. It codes for CASSLLGLNQPQHF.

The chain joins TRBV6-6 to TRBJ2-7; the D gene is possibly TRBD1 (6 bases). CDR1 and CDR2 from the germline V gene are MNHNY and SVGAGI (reference sequence). The V end lost 2 bases, the J end lost 3 bases, and 11 bases lay between the germline ends. The length of the CDR3 is 14 residues. In DNA, the CDR3 is TGTGCCAGCAGTTACCGTACAGGGAACTACGAGCAGTACTTC. Amino acids: CASSYRTGNYEQYF.

The chain couples TRBV30 to TRBJ1-6; D ambiguous. V lost 5 bases and J lost 8, with 13 bases in between. Germline values: CDR1 GTSNPN, CDR2 SVGIG (reference sequence). The length of the CDR3 is 13 residues. The CDR3 here is CAWCRAQDSPLHF. The CDR3 coding sequence is TGTGCCTGGTGCCGAGCCCAGGATTCACCCCTCCACTTT.

This rearrangement joins TRBV5-4 to TRBJ2-5; either TRBD1 or TRBD2 may fit D (5 bases each). With 4 bases removed from V and 4 bases from J, the gap between germline ends came to 14 bases. This CDR3 comprises 14 residues. Germline V CDR1 and CDR2: SGHNT, YYREEE (reference sequence). The CDR3 spells CASSAWDRGETQYF. The CDR3 DNA reads as TGTGCCAGCAGCGCCTGGGACCGCGGAGAGACCCAGTACTTC.

This clone has just one count. The chain links TRBV6-1 to TRBJ2-2, with D unresolved. Germline V gene data show CDR1 as MNHNS and CDR2 as SASEGT. This CDR3 spans 14 amino acids. Trimming stripped 5 bases from V and 1 base from J, with 8 bases between. The CDR3, as DNA: TGTGCCAGCAGTACGGAATTGAACACCGGGGAGCTGTTTTTT. This gives the protein CASSTELNTGELFF.

The genes are TRBV5-1 and TRBJ1-4; D not certain. The germline CDR1 and CDR2 sequences are SGHRS and YFSETQ. V lost 5 bases and J lost 10, with 12 bases in between. The CDR3 consists of 12 residues. The CDR3 region is CASSDKSGKLFF. The CDR3 DNA reads TGCGCCAGCAGTGACAAATCGGGAAAACTGTTTTTT. Combining the CDR3 with reference TRBV5-1 and TRBJ1-4 gives the whole variable domain KAGVTQTPRYLIKTRGQQVTLSCSPISGHRSVSWYQQTPGQGLQFLFEYFSETQRNKGNFPGRFSGRQFSNSRSEMNVSTLELGDSALYLCASSDKSGKLFFGSGTQLSVL.

This clone was seen only a few times. J is TRBJ2-3 and V is TRBV7-3; D uncertain. Germline V gene sequence: CDR1 SGHTA, CDR2 FQGTGA. V lost 4 bases to trimming and J lost 9 bases, with 11 bases between them. The CDR3 is made up of 12 amino acids. The CDR3 protein is CASSSGGMTQYF. CDR3 nucleotide sequence: TGTGCCAGCAGCTCCGGTGGGATGACGCAGTATTTT.

This clone was detected only once. The chain couples TRBV7-9 to TRBJ1-1, with TRBD1 as a possible D gene (5 bases). The germline V gene encodes CDR1 SEHNR and CDR2 FQNEAQ (reference sequence). The germline V and J ends were trimmed by 1 base and 4 bases, with 7 bases remaining between them. CDR3 length: 13 amino acids. Written as DNA, the CDR3 is TGTGCCAGCAGCTTAGGGGGGAGCACTGAAGCTTTCTTT. As protein: CASSLGGSTEAFF.

The rearrangement uses TRBV7-3 and TRBJ2-3; D is unresolved. Trimming stripped 2 bases from V and 6 bases from J, with 6 bases between. The V gene's germline CDR1 is SGHTA and CDR2 FQGTGA. The CDR3 length is 12 residues. The CDR3 is CASSLSRDTQYF. The CDR3 DNA is TGTGCCAGCAGCTTATCGAGGGATACGCAGTATTTT.

V usage is TRBV5-4 and J usage is TRBJ2-7; D could derive from TRBD1 or TRBD2 (5 bases each). Germline CDR1 and CDR2: SGHNT and YYREEE (reference sequence). The V end was cut by 4 bases, the J end by 3 bases, with 11 bases between. The CDR3 has 13 amino acids. Here the CDR3 DNA reads TGTGCCAGCAGCGGGGGACCTGACTACGAGCAGTACTTC. Its translation is CASSGGPDYEQYF.

V gene TRBV15 combines with J gene TRBJ2-5; D call uncertain. The CDR3 has 14 amino acids. V lost 0 bases to trimming and J lost 5 bases, with 10 bases between them. Germline V CDR1 and CDR2: LNHNV, YYDKDF (reference sequence). The CDR3 DNA reads as TGTGCCACCAGCAGAGATTACATACGGGAGACCCAGTACTTC. It encodes CATSRDYIRETQYF.

This rearrangement joins TRBV28 to TRBJ1-3; D perhaps matches TRBD1 (5 bases). The CDR3 has 15 residues. Germline values: CDR1 MDHEN, CDR2 SYDVKM. V was pared by 8 bases and J by 3 bases, with 17 bases between. CDR3 protein: CASLSRGLGGNTIYF. CDR3 nucleotide sequence: TGTGCCAGCCTCTCAAGGGGTCTGGGTGGAAACACCATATATTTT. Full variable domain (outside the CDR3, taken from reference TRBV28 and TRBJ1-3): DVKVTQSSRYLVKRTGEKVFLECVQDMDHENMFWYRQDPGLGLRLIYFSYDVKMKEKGDIPEGYSVSREKKERFSLILESASTNQTSMYLCASLSRGLGGNTIYFGEGSWLTVV.

This rearrangement joins TRBV11-3 to TRBJ2-3; either TRBD1 or TRBD2 may fit D (6 bases each). V was trimmed by 11 bases and J by 1 base, leaving 10 bases between them. Germline CDR1 SGHNT, CDR2 YENEEA. The CDR3 runs 12 residues. CDR3 amino acids: CAPGGCTDTQYF. For the CDR3, the DNA is TGTGCCCCCGGGGGCTGCACAGATACGCAGTATTTT.

This clone was seen a single time. The chain couples TRBV28 to TRBJ1-2; tentatively, D is TRBD1 (5 bases). Trimming removed 7 bases from V and 4 bases from J, with 22 bases in between. This CDR3 contains 16 residues. Germline-derived CDR1 and CDR2 are MDHEN and SYDVKM. The CDR3 coding sequence is TGTGCCAGCAACTCCCCGGGGGAGGGGCGGTCCTATGGCTACACCTTC. It translates to CASNSPGEGRSYGYTF.

This chain connects TRBV6-5 to TRBJ2-7; maybe TRBD2 (6 bases). The CDR3 has 15 residues. Germline V gene lookup returns CDR1 MNHEY and CDR2 SVGAGI. Trimming cost V 2 bases and J 7 bases, with 18 bases left between them. The CDR3 loop is CASSYGQGYAGEQYF. In DNA form, the CDR3 reads TGTGCCAGCAGTTACGGGCAGGGCTACGCGGGGGAGCAGTACTTC.

This sequence joins TRBV13 and TRBJ2-7; D is undetermined. V lost 3 bases and J lost 1, with 10 bases in between. The CDR3 has 14 residues. Germline V CDR1 and CDR2: PRHDT, FYEKMQ (reference sequence). The CDR3 here is CASSFLPTSYEQYF. The CDR3 DNA is TGTGCCAGCAGCTTTCTCCCCACGTCCTACGAGCAGTACTTC.

V and J are TRBV9 and TRBJ2-2, with 10 bases that match TRBD2. V was pared by 1 base and J by 1 base, with 7 bases of the junction left unmatched. The V gene's germline CDR1 is SGDLS and CDR2 YYNGEE. CDR3 length: 18 residues. CDR3 DNA: TGTGCCAGCAGCGTACGGGGACTAGCGACACAGAACACCGGGGAGCTGTTTTTT. It encodes CASSVRGLATQNTGELFF.

The V gene is TRBV29-1, the J gene TRBJ2-1; possibly TRBD2 for D (7 bases). V gave up 8 bases and J gave up 7 bases, with 21 bases separating them. CDR1 is SQVTM and CDR2 is ANQGSEA in the germline V gene. The CDR3 extends over 14 amino acids. This CDR3 reads CSLKGGGLWNEQFF. In DNA, the CDR3 is TGCAGCCTCAAGGGAGGGGGTCTATGGAATGAGCAGTTCTTC.

The chain couples TRBV2 to TRBJ2-5; D may correspond to TRBD1 or TRBD2 (5 bases each). The germline V gene has CDR1 SNHLY and CDR2 FYNNEI. This CDR3 comprises 15 residues. Trimming pared 6 bases from V and 3 bases from J, leaving 17 bases between. This CDR3 reads CASSPPGRRKETQYF. The CDR3 DNA follows: TGTGCCAGCAGCCCACCGGGACGTCGGAAAGAGACCCAGTACTTC. Variable domain in full (rest from reference TRBV2 and TRBJ2-5): EPEVTQTPSHQVTQMGQEVILRCVPISNHLYFYWYRQILGQKVEFLVSFYNNEISEKSEIFDDQFSVERPDGSNFTLKIRSTKLEDSAMYFCASSPPGRRKETQYFGPGTRLLVL.

The chain has TRBV5-4 and TRBJ2-1, with D perhaps TRBD1 (5 bases). The V end lost 0 bases, the J end lost 0 bases, and 13 bases lay between the germline ends. The CDR3 length is 17 residues. CDR1 and CDR2 from the germline V gene are SGHNT and YYREEE (reference sequence). This CDR3 reads CASSLVPGPLSYNEQFF. The DNA for the CDR3 is TGTGCCAGCAGCTTGGTTCCAGGGCCCCTCTCCTACAATGAGCAGTTCTTC.

The V and J genes are TRBV10-3 and TRBJ2-3; 10 bases align to TRBD2. This CDR3 has 16 residues. The ends lost 2 bases at V and 5 bases at J; junction bases unmatched: 7. The V gene's germline CDR1 is ENHRY and CDR2 SYGVKD. As DNA, the CDR3 is TGTGCCATCAGTGAGGCCGGGACTAGCGAGGGAGATACGCAGTATTTT. Translating gives CAISEAGTSEGDTQYF.

CDR3 sequence (DNA): TGTGCCAGCAGGCGGACAGGGAGGGGCACCGGGGAGCTGTTTTTT. Its protein is CASRRTGRGTGELFF. The V gene is TRBV6-5, the J gene TRBJ2-2, with a tentative D call TRBD1 (8 bases). This CDR3 comprises 15 residues. Germline V gene sequence: CDR1 MNHEY, CDR2 SVGAGI. The V end lost 6 bases, the J end lost 4 bases, and 15 bases lay between the germline ends.

This clone was recorded only once. V is TRBV27 and J is TRBJ2-7, with D unresolved. The CDR3 covers 15 residues. Germline CDR1 is MNHEY and CDR2 is SMNVEV (reference sequence). V gave up 4 bases and J gave up 2 bases, with 15 bases separating them. The CDR3 DNA sequence: TGTGCCAGCAGTTCGAGTGGGTGGGGTACCTACGAGCAGTACTTC. It translates to CASSSSGWGTYEQYF.

The J gene is TRBJ2-1, the V gene TRBV7-9; the D gene is possibly TRBD2 (5 bases). Deletions cut 3 bases from V and 3 bases from J, with 12 bases between. Germline lookup yields CDR1 SEHNR and CDR2 FQNEAQ (reference sequence). The CDR3 runs to 15 residues. The CDR3 sequence: CASSFPAVGYNEQFF. The CDR3 region has the DNA TGTGCCAGCAGCTTCCCAGCGGTGGGCTACAATGAGCAGTTCTTC.

This chain links TRBV5-1 with TRBJ1-1; maybe TRBD1 (6 bases). Germline V gene data show CDR1 as SGHRS and CDR2 as YFSETQ. Deletions cut 0 bases from V and 1 base from J, with 16 bases between. The CDR3 spans 17 residues. CDR3 residues: CASSLVVPQGQNTEAFF. Written as DNA, the CDR3 is TGCGCCAGCAGCTTGGTGGTTCCACAGGGTCAGAACACTGAAGCTTTCTTT.

CDR3 sequence: CASSWNRGIQETQYF. The CDR3 bases are TGTGCCAGCAGCTGGAACAGGGGGATTCAAGAGACCCAGTACTTC. The chain couples TRBV7-9 to TRBJ2-5; 8 positions match TRBD1. The CDR3 sequence is 15 residues long. CDR1 SEHNR and CDR2 FQNEAQ come from the germline V gene (reference sequence). V was clipped by 4 bases and J by 2 bases; unmatched bases: 6.